The present T cell receptor beta chain was sequenced within a study of blood T cell repertoires in COVID-19. Repertoires were generated with immunoSEQ multiplex PCR, while TCRdb's copy carries only in-frame clones and drops some. The table records around 100,000 clones, roughly 85% of them present only once. Germline CDR1 and CDR2: SGHNT and YYREEE (reference sequence). The CDR3 runs to 13 residues. Between the trimmed V and J ends, which lost 5 bases and 3 bases, there was a span of 11 bases. The chain links TRBV5-4 to TRBJ1-1, with D maybe TRBD1 (5 bases). Sequenced sample: peripheral blood. The TCR originated in a man aged 35 to 55 with acute or convalescent COVID-19. The CDR3 DNA reads TGTGCCAGCAGGCTAGACAGATACACTGAAGCTTTCTTT. Protein: CASRLDRYTEAFF.